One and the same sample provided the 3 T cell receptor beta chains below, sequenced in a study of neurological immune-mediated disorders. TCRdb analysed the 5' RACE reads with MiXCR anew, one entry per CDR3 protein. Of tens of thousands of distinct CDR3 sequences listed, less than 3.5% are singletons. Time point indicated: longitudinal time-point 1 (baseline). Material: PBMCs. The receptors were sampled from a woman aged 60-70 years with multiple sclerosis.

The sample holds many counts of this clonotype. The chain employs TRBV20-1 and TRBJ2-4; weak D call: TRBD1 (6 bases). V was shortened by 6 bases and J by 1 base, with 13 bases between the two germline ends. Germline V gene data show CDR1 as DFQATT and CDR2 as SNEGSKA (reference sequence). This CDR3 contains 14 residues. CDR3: CSAPGRGAKNIQYF. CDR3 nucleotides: TGCAGTGCCCCAGGCAGGGGCGCCAAAAACATTCAGTACTTC.

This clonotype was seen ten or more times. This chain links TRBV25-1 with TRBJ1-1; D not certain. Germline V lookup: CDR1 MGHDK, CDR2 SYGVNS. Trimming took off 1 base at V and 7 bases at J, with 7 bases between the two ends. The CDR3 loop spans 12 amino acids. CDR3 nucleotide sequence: TGTGCCAGCAGTGAATCCGAGTTTGAAGCTTTCTTT. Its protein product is CASSESEFEAFF.

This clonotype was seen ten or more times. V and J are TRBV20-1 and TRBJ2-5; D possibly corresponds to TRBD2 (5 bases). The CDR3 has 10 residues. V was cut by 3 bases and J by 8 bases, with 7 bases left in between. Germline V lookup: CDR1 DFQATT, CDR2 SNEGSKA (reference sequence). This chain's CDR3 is CSARRDTQYF. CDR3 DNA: TGCAGTGCTAGGAGGGATACCCAGTACTTC.